These 15 T cell receptor beta chains originate from one sample sequenced in a study of shared clonotypes between healthy human individuals. Terminally differentiated effector memory CD45RA+ cells were left out of the naive CD8 fraction, which was CD45RO-negative and positively selected for CCR7. The table came from immunoSEQ multiplex PCR; TCRdb's copy has only in-frame clones and leaves some out. Of about 2 million clones in the sample, about 95% were seen once. Material: naive CD8+ T cells sorted from blood. The receptors originated from a man aged 18 to 29 in good health.

The chain employs TRBV27 and TRBJ1-5; 7 nucleotides agree with TRBD1. In germline, CDR1 is MNHEY, CDR2 SMNVEV (reference sequence). The V gene end was trimmed by 5 bases and the J gene end by 6 bases; junction bases not matched to a gene: 4. This CDR3 is built from 13 residues. The CDR3 region is CASSPEGAQPQHF. CDR3 nucleotides: TGTGCCAGCAGTCCAGAGGGGGCTCAGCCCCAGCATTTT.

The gene calls are TRBV6-5 and TRBJ1-4; no firm D call. The CDR3 consists of 15 residues. Trimming removed 5 bases at V and 0 bases at J, with 10 bases between. Germline V gene data show CDR1 as MNHEY and CDR2 as SVGAGI. CDR3 sequence reads: CASSANGATNEKLFF. DNA of the CDR3: TGTGCCAGCAGTGCAAACGGGGCAACTAATGAAAAACTGTTTTTT.

V gene TRBV6-5 combines with J gene TRBJ2-7, with D unclear. Looked up from germline, CDR1 is MNHEY and CDR2 is SVGAGI. This CDR3 comprises 13 residues. V lost 5 bases, J lost 5 bases, and 13 bases lay in between. CDR3 nucleotide sequence: TGTGCCAGCAGTACCCAGGCCCTGGACGAGCAGTACTTC. It is translated as CASSTQALDEQYF.

The genes are TRBV13 and TRBJ2-3; 16 bases align to TRBD2. Germline CDR1 and CDR2: PRHDT and FYEKMQ (reference sequence). V shed 5 bases and J 8 bases; nucleotides not matched to a gene: 16. There are 19 residues in the CDR3. As DNA, the CDR3 is TGTGCCAGCAGCCCGGGGACTAGCGGGAGGGCCTGGCGAGGTAGTACGCAGTATTTT. This translates into CASSPGTSGRAWRGSTQYF.

The rearrangement uses TRBV27 and TRBJ1-5; D is undetermined. This CDR3 spans 13 amino acids. The V end was cut by 3 bases, the J end by 5 bases, with 8 bases between. Germline V gene sequence: CDR1 MNHEY, CDR2 SMNVEV (reference sequence). The CDR3 sequence is CASSLVLDQPQHF. CDR3 DNA sequence: TGTGCCAGCAGTTTGGTCCTGGATCAGCCCCAGCATTTT.

This clone was seen just once. J is TRBJ1-4 and V is TRBV27, with 9 bases aligning to TRBD1. Unmatched junction bases numbered 26, after V lost 8 bases and J lost 10 bases. This CDR3 contains 19 residues. Germline V CDR1 and CDR2: MNHEY, SMNVEV (reference sequence). CDR3 sequence (DNA): TGTGCCAGCGGTCCTCCGGGACAGGGAGAAGTAGGAGGGGATGGAAAACTGTTTTTT. This encodes CASGPPGQGEVGGDGKLFF.

V is TRBV12-2 and J is TRBJ1-1; the table's D call of TRBD1 was not tested on the DNA. TRBV12-2 is tagged as a pseudogene. The CDR3 totals 15 residues. The CDR3 sequence: CASRFSRDRDTEAFF. In nucleotides, the CDR3 is TGTGCAAGTCGCTTTAGTCGGGACAGGGACACTGAAGCTTTCTTT.

The chain recombines TRBV5-6 with TRBJ1-1, with unresolved D. Per germline, CDR1 SGHDT and CDR2 YYEEEE. The length of the CDR3 is 11 residues. V was pared by 1 base and J by 8 bases, with 6 bases between. CDR3 coding DNA: TGTGCCAGCAGCTTGACGACAGAAGCTTTCTTT. It encodes CASSLTTEAFF.

The V and J genes are TRBV7-9 and TRBJ2-5; D unresolved. V was pared by 3 bases and J by 5 bases, with 10 bases between. In germline, CDR1 is SEHNR, CDR2 FQNEAQ (reference sequence). The CDR3 loop spans 13 amino acids. The DNA for the CDR3 is TGTGCCAGCAGCTTTATACCGGGTGAGACCCAGTACTTC. Its protein is CASSFIPGETQYF.

The chain combines TRBV27 with TRBJ2-7; 8 nucleotides align to TRBD1. Unmatched junction bases numbered 4, after V lost 5 bases and J lost 7 bases. In germline, CDR1 is MNHEY, CDR2 SMNVEV (reference sequence). This CDR3 has 12 amino acids. The CDR3 sequence: CASSRTGIEQYF. DNA of the CDR3: TGTGCCAGCAGTCGGACAGGGATAGAGCAGTACTTC.

A word on this clone: Its ends do not fully match the called genes, so a read error is possible. The chain recombines TRBV7-9 with TRBJ2-1; a possible D gene is TRBD2 (5 bases). The CDR3 runs 13 residues. Germline V CDR1 and CDR2: SEHNR, FQNEAQ (reference sequence). The CDR3 region is CASSLTDYIEQFF. In nucleotides, the CDR3 is TGTGCCAGCAGCTTAACTGACTACATTGAGCAGTTCTTC.

This chain connects TRBV15 to TRBJ1-1; D is uncertain. V lost 1 base to trimming and J lost 4 bases, with 10 bases between them. The CDR3 totals 14 residues. CDR1 and CDR2 (germline): LNHNV, YYDKDF (reference sequence). As DNA, the CDR3 is TGTGCCACCAGCAGAGTCGGTTTGGGCACTGAAGCTTTCTTT. Its translation: CATSRVGLGTEAFF.

The chain combines TRBV11-2 with TRBJ2-2; TRBD2 matches 8 bases. With 2 bases clipped from V and 1 base from J, the junction kept 3 bases outside the gene matches. The germline gives CDR1 SGHAT, CDR2 FQNNGV. This CDR3 spans 16 amino acids. This chain's CDR3 is CASSLLAGGNTGELFF. The CDR3 DNA reads as TGTGCCAGCAGCTTACTGGCGGGGGGGAACACCGGGGAGCTGTTTTTT.

Regarding this clone: Other nucleotide sequences from this sample produce the same CDR3. J is TRBJ1-5 and V is TRBV7-9; no clear D. The V gene lost 4 bases and the J gene lost 3 bases, with 7 bases spanning the gap. The CDR3 totals 13 residues. Germline CDR1 SEHNR, CDR2 FQNEAQ (reference sequence). This CDR3 is CASSSGLNQPQHF. The CDR3, as DNA: TGTGCCAGCAGCTCTGGCCTCAATCAGCCCCAGCATTTT.

The rearrangement joins TRBV7-8 to TRBJ1-1; no firm D call. The V end was cut by 5 bases, the J end by 0 bases, with 10 bases between. The CDR3 runs 14 residues. CDR1 is SGHVS and CDR2 is FQNEAQ in the germline V gene. DNA for the CDR3: TGTGCCAGCAGCCAAGAACGGTTGAACACTGAAGCTTTCTTT. Its translation is CASSQERLNTEAFF.